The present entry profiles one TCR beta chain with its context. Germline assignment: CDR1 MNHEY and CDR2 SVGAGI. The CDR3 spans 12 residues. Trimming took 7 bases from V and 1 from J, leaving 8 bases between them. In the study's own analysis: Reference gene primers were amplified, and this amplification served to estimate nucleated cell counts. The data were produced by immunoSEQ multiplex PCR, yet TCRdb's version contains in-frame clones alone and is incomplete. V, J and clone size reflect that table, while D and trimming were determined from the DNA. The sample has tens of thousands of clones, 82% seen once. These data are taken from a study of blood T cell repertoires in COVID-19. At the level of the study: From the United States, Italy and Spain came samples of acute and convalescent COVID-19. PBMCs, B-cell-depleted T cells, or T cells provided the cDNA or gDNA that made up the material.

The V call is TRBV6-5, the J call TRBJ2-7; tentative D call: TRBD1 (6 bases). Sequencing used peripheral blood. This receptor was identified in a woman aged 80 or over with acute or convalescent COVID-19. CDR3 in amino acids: CASKTGSYEQYF. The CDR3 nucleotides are TGTGCCAGCAAAACAGGGTCCTACGAGCAGTACTTC.